The 19 T cell receptor beta chains below were found in one sample sequenced in a study of blood T cell repertoires in COVID-19. Using immunoSEQ multiplex PCR, the repertoire was profiled, and TCRdb retains in-frame clones only, with some absent. Of some 150,000 clones in the sample, roughly 88% were seen once. The sequencing input was PBMCs or T cells enriched from blood (not recorded which). These receptors were taken from a woman in her 30s with acute COVID-19.

V is TRBV11-2 and J is TRBJ2-7; 11 bases are shared with TRBD2. From germline, CDR1 is SGHAT and CDR2 FQNNGV. V shed 3 bases, J shed 2 bases, and the junction held 6 bases outside the gene matches. The CDR3 is made up of 16 amino acids. This CDR3 is CASSFITSGSAYEQYF. The CDR3 DNA reads TGTGCCAGCAGCTTCATTACTAGCGGGAGCGCCTACGAGCAGTACTTC.

The V and J genes are TRBV29-1 and TRBJ2-1; D perhaps matches TRBD2 (6 bases). This CDR3 contains 13 residues. Trimming removed 3 bases at V and 9 bases at J, with 15 bases between. In germline, CDR1 is SQVTM, CDR2 ANQGSEA. CDR3 sequence reads: CSVDAGLGTEQFF. CDR3 sequence (DNA): TGCAGCGTTGACGCGGGGTTAGGTACTGAGCAGTTCTTC.

Here the CDR3 reads CASNRGGWNQPQHF. As DNA, the CDR3 is TGTGCCAGCAACCGAGGGGGTTGGAATCAGCCCCAGCATTTT. The chain recombines TRBV2 with TRBJ1-5; maybe TRBD1 (6 bases). This CDR3 is 14 amino acids long. Germline CDR1 and CDR2: SNHLY and FYNNEI. With 7 bases removed from V and 4 bases from J, the gap between germline ends came to 14 bases.

V gene TRBV15 combines with J gene TRBJ2-2; D is undetermined. CDR1 LNHNV and CDR2 YYDKDF come from the germline V gene (reference sequence). The CDR3 length is 16 residues. Trimming pared 1 base from V and 2 bases from J, leaving 11 bases between. The CDR3 bases are TGTGCCACCAGCAGAGGAGGCTATGTAAACACCGGGGAGCTGTTTTTT. This gives the protein CATSRGGYVNTGELFF. Together with reference TRBV15 and TRBJ2-2, the CDR3 gives the full variable domain: DAMVIQNPRYQVTQFGKPVTLSCSQTLNHNVMYWYQQKSSQAPKLLFHYYDKDFNNEADTPDNFQSRRPNTSFCFLDIRSPGLGDTAMYLCATSRGGYVNTGELFFGEGSRLTVL.

This rearrangement joins TRBV18 to TRBJ2-3; D is undetermined. V lost 2 bases to trimming and J lost 0 bases, with 6 bases between them. The CDR3 extends over 14 amino acids. Germline-derived CDR1 and CDR2 are KGHSH and LQKENI. CDR3 nucleotide sequence: TGTGCCAGCTCACCAGACTTTAGCACAGATACGCAGTATTTT. It is translated as CASSPDFSTDTQYF.

The chain carries TRBV5-1 and TRBJ1-2; 11 nucleotides match TRBD1. J gave up 6 bases and V 3 bases, and 10 bases lay outside the gene matches. The CDR3 consists of 16 residues. Germline V gene sequence: CDR1 SGHRS, CDR2 YFSETQ. CDR3 in DNA: TGCGCCAGCAGCTCGTCCGGGACAGGGGGAGGTGATGGCTACACCTTC. This sequence encodes CASSSSGTGGGDGYTF. Drawing the rest from reference TRBV5-1 and TRBJ1-2, the complete variable domain is KAGVTQTPRYLIKTRGQQVTLSCSPISGHRSVSWYQQTPGQGLQFLFEYFSETQRNKGNFPGRFSGRQFSNSRSEMNVSTLELGDSALYLCASSSSGTGGGDGYTFGSGTRLTVV.

The J gene is TRBJ1-5, the V gene TRBV19; D is possibly TRBD1 (5 bases). V was cut by 4 bases and J by 7 bases, with 14 bases left in between. CDR3 length: 14 residues. Germline V gene data show CDR1 as LNHDA and CDR2 as SQIVND (reference sequence). In DNA, the CDR3 is TGTGCCAGTAGTAGCAGGGTAGACGGACAGCCCCAGCATTTT. Residues: CASSSRVDGQPQHF.

This clone has just one count. The rearrangement links TRBV7-9 to TRBJ1-4, with 8 bases matching TRBD1. CDR1 SEHNR and CDR2 FQNEAQ come from the germline V gene (reference sequence). The CDR3 covers 16 residues. The junction had 5 bases not matched to a gene; V was cut back by 3 bases and J by 2 bases. CDR3 residues: CASSFDRGLTNEKLFF. The CDR3 DNA follows: TGTGCCAGCAGCTTTGACAGGGGACTGACTAATGAAAAACTGTTTTTT.

V is TRBV5-1 and J is TRBJ2-5, with D tentatively TRBD2 (6 bases). V was pared by 5 bases and J by 3 bases, with 17 bases between. Germline V CDR1 and CDR2: SGHRS, YFSETQ. The CDR3 loop spans 15 amino acids. The CDR3 region has the DNA TGCGCCAGCAGGGAGGGCCATGGTTTGGAAGAGACCCAGTACTTC. This codes for CASREGHGLEETQYF. Combining the CDR3 with reference TRBV5-1 and TRBJ2-5 gives the whole variable domain KAGVTQTPRYLIKTRGQQVTLSCSPISGHRSVSWYQQTPGQGLQFLFEYFSETQRNKGNFPGRFSGRQFSNSRSEMNVSTLELGDSALYLCASREGHGLEETQYFGPGTRLLVL.

The V gene is TRBV18, the J gene TRBJ1-4; TRBD1 matches at 9 bases. Germline V gene lookup returns CDR1 KGHSH and CDR2 LQKENI. Germline trimming cut 0 bases from V and 4 bases from J; bases unmatched to any gene: 6. The CDR3 length is 17 residues. CDR3 DNA sequence: TGTGCCAGCTCACCACCGCGGACAGGGGCGAATAATGAAAAACTGTTTTTT. This codes for CASSPPRTGANNEKLFF.

This clone counts as medium-sized. The chain combines TRBV18 with TRBJ1-1; 8 bases fit TRBD1. The length of the CDR3 is 15 residues. V shed 3 bases and J 2 bases; nucleotides not matched to a gene: 5. CDR1 is KGHSH, CDR2 LQKENI, per germline. As DNA, the CDR3 is TGTGCCAGCTCACCGAGGACAGGGCCTAACACTGAAGCTTTCTTT. Its protein is CASSPRTGPNTEAFF.

The genes are TRBV11-2 and TRBJ1-6; D unresolved. V lost 3 bases and J 8 bases, leaving 5 bases between the germline ends. CDR3 size: 12 residues. Germline V gives CDR1 SGHAT, CDR2 FQNNGV. The CDR3: CASSFGDSPLHF. The DNA for the CDR3 is TGTGCCAGCAGCTTCGGGGATTCACCCCTCCACTTT.

The genes are TRBV29-1 and TRBJ2-5, with TRBD2 as a possible D gene (6 bases). CDR3 length equals 13 residues. Trimming stripped 7 bases from V and 5 bases from J, with 17 bases between. The germline gives CDR1 SQVTM, CDR2 ANQGSEA. CDR3 amino acids: CSAEVGGWETQYF. The DNA for the CDR3 is TGCAGCGCCGAAGTCGGGGGATGGGAGACCCAGTACTTC.

CDR3 in amino acids: CASRGEQGAVQPQHF. The CDR3 DNA is TGTGCCAGCAGAGGGGAACAGGGGGCGGTTCAGCCCCAGCATTTT. This chain uses TRBV6-5 with TRBJ1-5, with 9 bases matching TRBD1. J gave up 6 bases and V 6 bases, and 9 bases lay outside the gene matches. The CDR3 consists of 15 residues. Germline values: CDR1 MNHEY, CDR2 SVGAGI.

The genes are TRBV28 and TRBJ2-1; possible D gene TRBD2, 7 bases. V lost 2 bases, J lost 3 bases, and 23 bases lay in between. Germline CDR1 reads MDHEN; CDR2 reads SYDVKM. This CDR3 region has 19 residues. CDR3 bases: TGTGCCAGCAGTTTAGGGGGCGGGGGTTTATCCTTTGTCTACAATGAGCAGTTCTTC. Translation gives CASSLGGGGLSFVYNEQFF.

This rearrangement joins TRBV24-1 to TRBJ2-7, with a possible D match to TRBD2 (5 bases). This CDR3 has 13 amino acids. Germline assignment: CDR1 KGHDR and CDR2 SFDVKD. The V end was cut by 8 bases, the J end by 4 bases, with 14 bases between. CDR3 nucleotide sequence: TGTGCCACCAAAGGAAATACTAGTTACGAGCAGTACTTC. It yields the protein CATKGNTSYEQYF.

This chain links TRBV28 with TRBJ2-7; tentative D call: TRBD2 (6 bases). CDR3 length: 19 amino acids. V was shortened by 6 bases and J by 0 bases, with 27 bases between the two germline ends. CDR1 MDHEN and CDR2 SYDVKM come from the germline V gene. CDR3 bases: TGTGCCAGCAGCTTACGAGTGACAGTATCAGTGGGACTCTCCTACGAGCAGTACTTC. Amino acids: CASSLRVTVSVGLSYEQYF. The full variable domain, in which reference TRBV28 and TRBJ2-7 provide the parts outside the CDR3, is DVKVTQSSRYLVKRTGEKVFLECVQDMDHENMFWYRQDPGLGLRLIYFSYDVKMKEKGDIPEGYSVSREKKERFSLILESASTNQTSMYLCASSLRVTVSVGLSYEQYFGPGTRLTVT.

The CDR3 nucleotides are TGTGCCAGCAGTTACTCGGGCAGGGGTAATCAGCCCCAGCATTTT. It is translated as CASSYSGRGNQPQHF. This rearrangement joins TRBV6-5 to TRBJ1-5; D possibly corresponds to TRBD1 (6 bases). Looked up from germline, CDR1 is MNHEY and CDR2 is SVGAGI. The CDR3 sequence is 15 residues long. V was shortened by 0 bases and J by 4 bases, with 10 bases between the two germline ends.

This clone was observed once. This chain joins TRBV6-6 and TRBJ1-5; TRBD1 agrees at 7 bases. Germline-derived CDR1 and CDR2 are MNHNY and SVGAGI (reference sequence). CDR3 size: 14 residues. The J segment lost 4 bases and the V segment lost 7 bases, leaving 7 bases of the junction unmatched. The CDR3 region has the DNA TGTGCCAGCACCCGGACAGGCAAGAATCAGCCCCAGCATTTT. Translation gives CASTRTGKNQPQHF.